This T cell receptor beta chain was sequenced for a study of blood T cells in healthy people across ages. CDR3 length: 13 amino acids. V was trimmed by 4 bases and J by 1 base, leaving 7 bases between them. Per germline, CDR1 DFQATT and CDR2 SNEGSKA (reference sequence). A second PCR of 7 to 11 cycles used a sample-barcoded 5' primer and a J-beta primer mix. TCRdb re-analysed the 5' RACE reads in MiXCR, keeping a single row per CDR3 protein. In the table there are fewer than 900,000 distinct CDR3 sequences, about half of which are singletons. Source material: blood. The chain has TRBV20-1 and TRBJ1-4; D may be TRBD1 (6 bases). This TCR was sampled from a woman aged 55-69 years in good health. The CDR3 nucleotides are TGCAGTGCTACGGACAGAACTAATGAAAAACTGTTTTTT. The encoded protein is CSATDRTNEKLFF.